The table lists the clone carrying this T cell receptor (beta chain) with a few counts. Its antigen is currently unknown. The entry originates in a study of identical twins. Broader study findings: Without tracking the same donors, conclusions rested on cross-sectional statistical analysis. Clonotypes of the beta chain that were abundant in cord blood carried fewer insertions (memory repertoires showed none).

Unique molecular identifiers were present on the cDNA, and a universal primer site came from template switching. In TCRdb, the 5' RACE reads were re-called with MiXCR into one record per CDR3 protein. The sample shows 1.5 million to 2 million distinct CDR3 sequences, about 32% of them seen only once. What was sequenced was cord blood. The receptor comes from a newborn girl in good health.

The CDR3 spells CASSFDRDFGYTF. CDR3 in DNA: TGTGCCAGCAGCTTCGACAGGGACTTCGGCTACACCTTC. The rearrangement links TRBV12-3 or TRBV12-4 to TRBJ1-2; 7 bases map to TRBD1. CDR3 length: 13 amino acids. With 6 bases clipped from V and 8 bases from J, the junction kept 9 bases outside the gene matches.